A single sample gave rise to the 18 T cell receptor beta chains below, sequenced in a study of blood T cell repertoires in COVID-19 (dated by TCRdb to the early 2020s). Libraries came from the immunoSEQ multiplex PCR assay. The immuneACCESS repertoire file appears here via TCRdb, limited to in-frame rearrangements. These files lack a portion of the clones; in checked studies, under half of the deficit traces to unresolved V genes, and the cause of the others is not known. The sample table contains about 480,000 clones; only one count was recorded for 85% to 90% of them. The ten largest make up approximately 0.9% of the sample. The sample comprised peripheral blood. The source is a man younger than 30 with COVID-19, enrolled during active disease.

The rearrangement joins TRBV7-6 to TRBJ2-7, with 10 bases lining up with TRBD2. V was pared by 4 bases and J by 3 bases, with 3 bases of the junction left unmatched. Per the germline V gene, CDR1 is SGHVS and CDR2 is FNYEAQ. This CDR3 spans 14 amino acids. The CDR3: CASSSGTSVYEQYF. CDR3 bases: TGTGCCAGCAGCTCCGGGACTAGCGTCTACGAGCAGTACTTC.

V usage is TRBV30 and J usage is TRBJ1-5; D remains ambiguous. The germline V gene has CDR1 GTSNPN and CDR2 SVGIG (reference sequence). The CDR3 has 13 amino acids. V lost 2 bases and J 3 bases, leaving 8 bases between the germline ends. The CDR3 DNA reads TGTGCCTGGAGTCCGAGCTTCAATCAGCCCCAGCATTTT. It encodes CAWSPSFNQPQHF.

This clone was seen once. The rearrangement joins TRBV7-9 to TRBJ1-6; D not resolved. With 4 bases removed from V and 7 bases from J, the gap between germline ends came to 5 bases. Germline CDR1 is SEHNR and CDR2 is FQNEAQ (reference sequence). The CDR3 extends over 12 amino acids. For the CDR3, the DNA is TGTGCCAGCAGCTCGCTAAATTCACCCCTCCACTTT. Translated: CASSSLNSPLHF.

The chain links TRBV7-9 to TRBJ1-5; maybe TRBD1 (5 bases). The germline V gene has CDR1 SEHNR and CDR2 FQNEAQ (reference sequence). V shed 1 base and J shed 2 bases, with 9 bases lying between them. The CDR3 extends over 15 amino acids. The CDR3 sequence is CASSLGTGGNQPQHF. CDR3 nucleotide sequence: TGTGCCAGCAGCTTAGGCACAGGCGGCAATCAGCCCCAGCATTTT.

CDR3 bases: TGTGCCACCAGTGATTTTAGGGCGGGAGGGCCCCGGCCCAAAATTGAGCAGTTCTTC. Translation: CATSDFRAGGPRPKIEQFF. The chain uses TRBV24-1 and TRBJ2-1, with 9 bases fitting TRBD2. After removal of 1 base from V and 9 bases from J, the junction contained 18 bases not matched to a gene. Germline V CDR1 and CDR2: KGHDR, SFDVKD. This CDR3 is built from 19 residues.

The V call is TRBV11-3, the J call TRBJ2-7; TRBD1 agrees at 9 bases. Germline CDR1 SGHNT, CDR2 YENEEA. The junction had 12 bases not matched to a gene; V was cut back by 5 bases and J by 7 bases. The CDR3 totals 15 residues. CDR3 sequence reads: CASSLGQGKWWEQYF. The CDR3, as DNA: TGTGCCAGCAGCCTCGGACAGGGGAAGTGGTGGGAGCAGTACTTC.

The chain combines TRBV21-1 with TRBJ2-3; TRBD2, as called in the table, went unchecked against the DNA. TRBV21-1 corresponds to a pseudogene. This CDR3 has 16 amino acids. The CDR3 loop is CASSKQAESSTDTQYF. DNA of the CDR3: TGTGCCAGCAGCAAACAAGCGGAGAGTAGCACAGATACGCAGTATTTT.

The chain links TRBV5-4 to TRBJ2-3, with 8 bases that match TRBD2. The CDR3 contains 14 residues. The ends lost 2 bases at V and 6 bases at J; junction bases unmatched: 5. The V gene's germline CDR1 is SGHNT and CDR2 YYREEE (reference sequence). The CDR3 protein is CASSFRGGGDTQYF. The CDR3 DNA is TGTGCCAGCAGCTTTCGGGGGGGCGGGGATACGCAGTATTTT.

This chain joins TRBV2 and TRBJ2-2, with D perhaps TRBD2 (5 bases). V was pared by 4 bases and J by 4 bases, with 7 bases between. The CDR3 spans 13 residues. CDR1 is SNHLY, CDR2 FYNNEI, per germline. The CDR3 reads CASSAGTTGELFF. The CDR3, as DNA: TGTGCCAGCAGTGCGGGAACCACCGGGGAGCTGTTTTTT.

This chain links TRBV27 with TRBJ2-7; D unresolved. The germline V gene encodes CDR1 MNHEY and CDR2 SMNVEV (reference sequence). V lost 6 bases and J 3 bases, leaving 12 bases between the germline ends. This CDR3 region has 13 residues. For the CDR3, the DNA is TGTGCCAGCAGCTCCCTAAACCTCTACGAGCAGTACTTC. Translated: CASSSLNLYEQYF.

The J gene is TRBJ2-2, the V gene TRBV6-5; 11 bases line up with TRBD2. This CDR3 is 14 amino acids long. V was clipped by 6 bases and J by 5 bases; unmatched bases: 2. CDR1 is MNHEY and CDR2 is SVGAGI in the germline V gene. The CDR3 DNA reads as TGTGCCAGCAGGGTAGCGGGAGGGACCGGGGAGCTGTTTTTT. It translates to CASRVAGGTGELFF.

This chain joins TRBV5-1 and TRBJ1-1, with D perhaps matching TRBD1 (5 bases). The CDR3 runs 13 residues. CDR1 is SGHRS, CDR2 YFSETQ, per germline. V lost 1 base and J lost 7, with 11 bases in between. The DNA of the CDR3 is TGCGCCAGCAGCTTGCGCAGGGATGATGAAGCTTTCTTT. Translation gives CASSLRRDDEAFF.

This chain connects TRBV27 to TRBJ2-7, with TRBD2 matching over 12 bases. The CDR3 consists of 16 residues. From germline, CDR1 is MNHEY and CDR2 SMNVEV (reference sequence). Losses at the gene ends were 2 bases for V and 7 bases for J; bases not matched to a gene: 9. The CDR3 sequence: CASSLLLAGGLGEQYF. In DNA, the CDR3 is TGTGCCAGCAGTTTACTTCTAGCGGGAGGGTTAGGGGAGCAGTACTTC.

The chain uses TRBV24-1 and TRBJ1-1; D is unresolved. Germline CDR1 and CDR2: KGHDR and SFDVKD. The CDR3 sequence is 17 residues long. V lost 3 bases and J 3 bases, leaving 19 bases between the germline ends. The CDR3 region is CATSDLTEIRPHTEAFF. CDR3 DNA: TGTGCCACCAGTGATCTCACAGAGATTAGGCCCCACACTGAAGCTTTCTTT.

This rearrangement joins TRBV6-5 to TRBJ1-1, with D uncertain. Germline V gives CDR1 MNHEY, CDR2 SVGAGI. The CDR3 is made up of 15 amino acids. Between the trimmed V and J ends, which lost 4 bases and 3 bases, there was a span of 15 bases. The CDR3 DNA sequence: TGTGCCAGCAGTTCGGGAGGAAGGCTGGACACTGAAGCTTTCTTT. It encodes CASSSGGRLDTEAFF.

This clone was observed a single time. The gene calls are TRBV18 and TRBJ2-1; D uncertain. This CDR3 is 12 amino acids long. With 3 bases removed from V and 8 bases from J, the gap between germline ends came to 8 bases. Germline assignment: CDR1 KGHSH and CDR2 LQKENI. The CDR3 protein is CASSPLVDEQFF. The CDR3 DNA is TGTGCCAGCTCACCCCTAGTAGATGAGCAGTTCTTC.

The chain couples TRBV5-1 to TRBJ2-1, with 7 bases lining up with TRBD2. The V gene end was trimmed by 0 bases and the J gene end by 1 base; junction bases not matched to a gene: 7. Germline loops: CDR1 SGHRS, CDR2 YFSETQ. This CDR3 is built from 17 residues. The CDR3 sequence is CASSLGVGRGSYNEQFF. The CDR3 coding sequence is TGCGCCAGCAGCTTGGGCGTTGGGCGGGGGTCCTACAATGAGCAGTTCTTC.

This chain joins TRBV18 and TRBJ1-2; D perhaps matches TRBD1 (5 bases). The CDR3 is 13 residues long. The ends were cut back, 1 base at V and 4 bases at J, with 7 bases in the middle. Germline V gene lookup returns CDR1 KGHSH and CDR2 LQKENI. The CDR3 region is CASSPRQIYGYTF. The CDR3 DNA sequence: TGTGCCAGCTCACCACGACAGATCTATGGCTACACCTTC.